This T cell receptor beta chain was profiled in a study of T-cell reconstitution after alpha-beta-depleted transplantation in children. J gave up 1 base and V 3 bases, and 4 bases lay outside the gene matches. Per the germline V gene, CDR1 is LNHNV and CDR2 is YYDKDF (reference sequence). CDR3 length: 16 amino acids. Unique molecular identifiers were used to barcode this TCRbeta library. TCRdb redid the calling of the PCR reads with MiXCR, one entry per CDR3 protein. This sample has a few hundred thousand distinct CDR3 sequences, with 10% to 15% found just once. This clonotype was detected ten times or more.

The TCR originated in a human donor who donated a stem cell graft to a child with Fanconi anemia. Here the sequenced sample was PBMCs, taken from the stem cell graft. V and J are TRBV15 and TRBJ1-4; 8 bases agree with TRBD1. The CDR3 DNA sequence: TGTGCCACCAGCAGTTACACAGGGGGAACTAATGAAAAACTGTTTTTT. This encodes CATSSYTGGTNEKLFF.